This T cell receptor (beta chain) was sequenced during a study of blood T cells in healthy people across ages (dated by TCRdb to between 2014 and 2017). General notes on the study: Template switching captured roughly one uniquely barcoded TCR beta cDNA molecule per two T cells in model experiments. The study analyzed two additional independent replicas of 1 million unique cDNA reads from the same blood draw for two donors, one aged 18 to 29 and one aged 80 or older. Age-related changes in TCR beta repertoire diversity were measured in the study by deep sequencing normalized with unique cDNA molecular identifiers. Donors were grouped into four age groups: young (average approximately 15 years), middle-aged (roughly 37), aged (about 60) and long-lived (around 82). Overall study results and their limits: Observed TCR beta diversity correlated strongly with the percentage of naive T cells measured by flow cytometry. Estimates of total diversity from one million sequenced T cells were regarded as lower bounds and underestimates. Because donor CMV infection status was unknown, age-related changes in expanded clonotypes were potentially confounded. Observed TCR beta diversity per million T cells fell roughly linearly with age, and a significant reduction was already apparent by age roughly 40. Compared with the aged group, more naive CD4+ T cells, fewer expanded clones and increased TCR diversity were shown by the long-lived group, suggesting age selection. Since profiling was done on bulk unsorted PBMCs, naive and antigen-experienced compartments could not be conclusively compared.

The 35 to 40 donors, aged about 6 to 95 years, were systemically healthy Caucasian individuals from Russia. Each donor gave about 9.2 milliliters of peripheral blood, drawn into EDTA-treated Vacutainer tubes. Ficoll-Paque density-gradient centrifugation was used to isolate PBMCs, with at least 6 million obtained per sample. Total RNA, at least 6 micrograms per sample, was extracted from PBMCs with Trizol reagent. For every donor, an aliquot of PBMCs went through flow cytometry to measure the percentages of naive CD45RAhigh/CD27high T cells. Points on this clonotype: It has no known antigen specificity. Base qualities are missing; no much larger clone stands one base away.

Taken from the germline V gene, the CDR1 and CDR2 loops are MNHEY and SVGEGT. Including cysteine and phenylalanine, the CDR3 has 15 amino acids. The entry retains the CDR3 DNA only, 45 bases that are in frame from base 1. Between the V and J ends, shortened by 5 bases and 5 bases respectively, the junction contains 16 bases. Library preparation used 5' RACE. TCRdb names Illumina HiSeq 2500 as the instrument used. The second PCR ran for about 7 to 11 cycles and used a J-beta primer mix along with a sample-barcoded 5' primer. A template-switch 5' adaptor carrying 12 random nucleotides introduced a unique molecular identifier onto each TCR beta cDNA molecule. Each sample yielded at least 2.5 million CDR3-containing paired-end reads. First-strand cDNA was synthesized from all RNA with the Mint cDNA synthesis kit, primed by a TRBC-specific oligonucleotide. Following uracil-DNA glycosylase treatment, all cDNA underwent a first 18-cycle PCR with the universal primers M1SS and BC2_uni_R. Per the source publication's procedure: Each sample was normalized by randomly selecting 1 million high-quality reads, each carrying a distinct molecular identifier. Instead of being binned into consensus sequences, reads with shared molecular identifiers were discarded. CDR3 identification, clonotype clustering and error correction used MiTCR with a Q25 quality threshold and the strictest error-elimination algorithm. A nonparametric unseen species model using Euler transformation provided a lower-bound estimate of total TCR beta diversity. In TCRdb, the public reads were trimmed at Q25 with fastp and aligned with MiXCR, with productive beta chains retained. Entries are consolidated by CDR3 protein sequence, retaining the most common genes and DNA. Here the V and J calls rest on TCRdb's processing, not on the authors' analysis. Across this sample there are around 1,000,000 distinct CDR3 sequences, with about 23% seen only once. Jointly, the top ten make up around 0.75% of the sample.

The same data also contributed to another study, on T cells of mothers and their children. As that second paper reports: Nine systemically healthy Caucasian individuals served as donors, namely three mothers together with their six children. cDNA synthesis used all of the extracted RNA, with 1.5 ug of RNA in each 15 ul reaction. Sample barcodes and 2-4 random nucleotides were added via the M1S primer in the second PCR. Each mother yielded over 8.5 million TCR beta CDR3 reads and each child roughly 3.1 million reads. Thymic selection shapes the output of TCR recombination in a similar way in related and unrelated pairs, and inherited differences have a minor effect. Normalized repertoire overlap was always slightly but never significantly higher in related than unrelated mother-child pairs. No persistent microchimeric T cell clones were found, with a detection sensitivity of 75 to 100 clones per million clonotypes. In the study, deep NGS was used to compare the TCR beta repertoires of mothers and children, and features distinguishing related mother-child pairs from unrelated individuals were sought. On average, the children were around 11 +/- 4 years old, while the mothers were 40 +/- 4 years old. After adapter ligation was performed with NEBNext reagents, the libraries were sequenced on an Illumina HiSeq 2000 with 100+100 nt paired-end reads. To avoid cross-contamination, the mother libraries and the child libraries were prepared a month apart and sequenced in separate runs. Each donor had between about 450,000 and 2,300,000 distinct TCR beta clonotypes identified. Naive TCR beta clonotypes were estimated from low-frequency clonotypes matched to each donor's FACS-determined naive share, without sorting.

The source is a girl aged 2-10 years in good health. The V gene is TRBV6-2 or TRBV6-3 and the J gene is TRBJ2-1; the D gene cannot be named for sure. Sequencing used blood. The sequenced DNA: TGTGCCAGCAGTCAGGTAGTAGATCCACACAATGAGCAGTTCTTC. Its translation reads: CASSQVVDPHNEQFF.